Listed here are 22 T cell receptor beta chains from one sample, sequenced in a study of CXCR3-negative and CXCR3-positive naive CD8 T cells. Notes on the study in general: Naive cells with CXCR3 showed TRB CDR3s that were more hydrophobic than those in CXCR3-negative naive cells.

No antigen has been assigned to these receptors. All TRB cDNA libraries came from 5' RACE performed with UMI labels. Each CDR3 protein gets one entry in TCRdb, which reprocessed the 5' RACE reads and gives no DNA. This sample's table reports 110,000 or so distinct CDR3 sequences. Sequencing was performed on naive CXCR3+ CD8+ T cells from blood. Described subset: CD45RO-CCR7+CD27+CD95- naive CD8+ T cells expressing CXCR3 (TNR3+). Receptor source: a human donor in good health. Some clones in this sample may be carry-over from other donors' samples.

V and J are TRBV5-1 and TRBJ1-1. From germline, CDR1 is SGHRS and CDR2 YFSETQ. The CDR3 runs to 17 residues. The CDR3 loop is CASSLAGSKGLNTEAFF.

The genes are TRBV28 and TRBJ2-1; the TCRdb call, TRBD2, lacks DNA for checking. Germline V CDR1 and CDR2: MDHEN, SYDVKM. There are 15 residues in the CDR3. The CDR3 protein is CASSLVAGAANEQFF. Together with reference TRBV28 and TRBJ2-1, the CDR3 gives the full variable domain: DVKVTQSSRYLVKRTGEKVFLECVQDMDHENMFWYRQDPGLGLRLIYFSYDVKMKEKGDIPEGYSVSREKKERFSLILESASTNQTSMYLCASSLVAGAANEQFFGPGTRLTVL.

The CDR3 reads CATSIGAGANVLTF. The genes are TRBV15 and TRBJ2-6. This CDR3 comprises 14 residues. Germline CDR1 LNHNV, CDR2 YYDKDF (reference sequence).

The genes are TRBV13 and TRBJ2-1; TCRdb proposes TRBD2, but this gene call is untestable without DNA. The CDR3 loop spans 17 amino acids. Germline loops: CDR1 PRHDT, CDR2 FYEKMQ (reference sequence). The CDR3 protein is CASSLVGAGGPANEQFF.

V gene TRBV5-6 combines with J gene TRBJ1-1; TCRdb proposes TRBD1, but this gene call is untestable without DNA. This CDR3 is built from 12 residues. The germline V gene encodes CDR1 SGHDT and CDR2 YYEEEE. CDR3 residues: CASSLGGREAFF. Full variable domain (remainder filled in from reference TRBV5-6 and TRBJ1-1): DAGVTQSPTHLIKTRGQQVTLRCSPKSGHDTVSWYQQALGQGPQFIFQYYEEEERQRGNFPDRFSGHQFPNYSSELNVNALLLGDSALYLCASSLGGREAFFGQGTRLTVV.

The V gene is TRBV7-6, the J gene TRBJ2-1; TCRdb returns TRBD2, unconfirmable since there is no DNA. CDR3 size: 14 residues. CDR1 is SGHVS and CDR2 is FNYEAQ in the germline V gene. CDR3 sequence reads: CAGKEMGVGDGQFF.

The chain combines TRBV3-1 with TRBJ2-2; the TCRdb call, TRBD1, lacks DNA for checking. Germline V CDR1 and CDR2: LGHDT, YNNKEL (reference sequence). This CDR3 is 17 amino acids long. CDR3 amino acids: CASSQDLRGPGAGELFF.

The chain joins TRBV10-3 to TRBJ1-1. The CDR3 covers 11 residues. Germline V gene sequence: CDR1 ENHRY, CDR2 SYGVKD. The CDR3 loop is CAISELGEAFF.

The genes are TRBV5-1 and TRBJ2-7; without DNA, the TCRdb call of TRBD2 cannot be checked. Germline V gene lookup returns CDR1 SGHRS and CDR2 YFSETQ. The CDR3 has 14 amino acids. CDR3 in amino acids: CASSSPGLSYEQYF.

The rearrangement joins TRBV12-3 or TRBV12-4 to TRBJ2-3. CDR3 size: 15 residues. Here the CDR3 reads CASSLFRLDTDTQYF.

This chain links TRBV6-1 with TRBJ1-5; with no DNA, the TCRdb D assignment of TRBD1 cannot be verified. The V gene's germline CDR1 is MNHNS and CDR2 SASEGT. The CDR3 consists of 15 residues. The CDR3 sequence: CASSDLPTGSQPQHF.

The V and J genes are TRBV24-1 and TRBJ1-1; TCRdb returns TRBD1, unconfirmable since there is no DNA. Germline V gene data show CDR1 as KGHDR and CDR2 as SFDVKD. The CDR3 has 13 amino acids. The CDR3: CATSDLRGTEAFF.

The chain has TRBV4-1 and TRBJ2-6; absent DNA, TCRdb's TRBD1 call cannot be checked. Germline V gene lookup returns CDR1 MGHRA and CDR2 YSYEKL. The CDR3 is made up of 18 amino acids. The CDR3 region is CASSQVGTGKSGANVLTF.

This rearrangement joins TRBV7-9 to TRBJ1-1. The CDR3 contains 11 residues. The germline gives CDR1 SEHNR, CDR2 FQNEAQ (reference sequence). The CDR3 loop reads CASSLGMEAFF.

The gene calls are TRBV12-3 or TRBV12-4 and TRBJ2-7; TCRdb's assignment of TRBD1 cannot be checked, as there is no DNA. This CDR3 spans 11 amino acids. The CDR3 protein is CASSFSGEQYF.

The gene calls are TRBV12-3 or TRBV12-4 and TRBJ2-5; there is no DNA to check the TCRdb D call of TRBD1. The CDR3 consists of 17 residues. The CDR3 sequence is CASSLTRQGASGETQYF.

This sequence joins TRBV7-9 and TRBJ2-2; TCRdb calls TRBD2, which cannot be checked without DNA. The germline V gene encodes CDR1 SEHNR and CDR2 FQNEAQ (reference sequence). The CDR3 covers 14 residues. The CDR3 spells CASRRDGNTGELFF.

The chain links TRBV2 to TRBJ1-6; the TRBD1 assignment by TCRdb is unverifiable without DNA. Germline V CDR1 and CDR2: SNHLY, FYNNEI. This CDR3 has 17 amino acids. The CDR3 is CASSRGIQGPYNSPLHF.

The chain uses TRBV9 and TRBJ2-7. The CDR3 covers 15 residues. Germline loops: CDR1 SGDLS, CDR2 YYNGEE. The CDR3 loop reads CASSVGGRNTYEQYF.

CDR3: CASSLIAGTTYNEQFF. V usage is TRBV7-6 and J usage is TRBJ2-1. Germline loops: CDR1 SGHVS, CDR2 FNYEAQ. This CDR3 is 16 amino acids long.

CDR3 sequence: CASSLRLAPTNEQFF. This chain uses TRBV5-6 with TRBJ2-1; absent DNA, TCRdb's TRBD2 call cannot be checked. The germline gives CDR1 SGHDT, CDR2 YYEEEE. The CDR3 runs to 15 residues. Together with reference TRBV5-6 and TRBJ2-1, the CDR3 gives the full variable domain: DAGVTQSPTHLIKTRGQQVTLRCSPKSGHDTVSWYQQALGQGPQFIFQYYEEEERQRGNFPDRFSGHQFPNYSSELNVNALLLGDSALYLCASSLRLAPTNEQFFGPGTRLTVL.

The rearrangement joins TRBV6-6 to TRBJ1-1. Germline CDR1 is MNHNY and CDR2 is SVGAGI (reference sequence). The CDR3 consists of 13 residues. The CDR3 sequence is CASSYVRDAEAFF.